This TCR beta chain was recorded in a study of cytomegalovirus exposure and HLA in healthy donors. A note on this clone: The antigen is unknown.

The PCR employed 60 Vbeta primers together with 13 Jbeta primers. In the study's own analysis: Some 12 million shared chains were among the approximately 76 million unique TCR beta chains that a later analysis counted. Data came from immunoSEQ multiplex PCR; TCRdb stores just in-frame clones and leaves some out. V, J and clone size are those of that table, while D and trimming were read from the DNA. The table lists approximately 180,000 clones, about four fifths of them singletons. Overall study findings and caveats: V segments that were indistinguishable, TRBV6-2 and TRBV6-3 among them, were omitted from analysis.

V lost 3 bases, J lost 4 bases, and 5 bases lay in between. Germline CDR1 reads SGDLS; CDR2 reads YYNGEE. CDR3 size: 12 residues. The source is a girl aged 5-17 years in good health and CMV-seropositive. The sequencing input was PBMCs. This chain links TRBV9 with TRBJ1-3; no clear D. The CDR3 spells CASSAQGNTIYF. CDR3 bases: TGTGCCAGCAGCGCACAGGGAAACACCATATATTTT.